This TCR beta chain was obtained from a study of Ad26.COV2.S vaccination and SARS-CoV-2 variants. Study details: Intramuscularly, Ad26.COV2.S was given either once or twice, 56 days apart.

Here immunoSEQ multiplex PCR was the method, and the copy in TCRdb shows in-frame clones only, minus some. This table holds about half a million clones, roughly nine tenths found once. Study-wide findings and caveats: In vaccinated individuals, spike-specific CD8+ and CD4+ T cell responses reportedly displayed substantial breadth.

Treatment indicated: roughly 19 received Ad26.COV2.S at low or high dose, single or two shots; 5 received placebo; per-sample allocation not given. Each sample was drawn 63 days after the first injection (of vaccine or placebo). This clone came up a few times. Its target is not known. This CDR3 comprises 14 residues. Trimming stripped 8 bases from V and 2 bases from J, with 16 bases between. In germline, CDR1 is MNHEY, CDR2 SVGAGI. The chain is built from TRBV6-5 and TRBJ2-7; a weak D match, TRBD2 (5 bases). Sequencing used peripheral blood, obtained in a trial of Ad26.COV2.S vaccine versus placebo. The receptor's source is a person between 18 and 65 years old who received the Ad26.COV2.S COVID-19 vaccine or a placebo. The CDR3 coding sequence is TGTGCCAGCGGGTCACTAGATATGGCCTACGAGCAGTACTTC. It specifies CASGSLDMAYEQYF.